A selection of T cell receptor beta chains follows, all from one sample in a study of blood T cell repertoires in COVID-19. Profiling relied on immunoSEQ multiplex PCR, and the TCRdb table lists in-frame clones only, not all of them. The profile shows approximately 20,000 clones, roughly 86% of them singletons. The source material was peripheral blood. These receptors were taken from a man between 65 and 85 years old with acute or convalescent COVID-19. Both conserved end residues are part of each CDR3. Each record gives: CDR3 DNA, CDR3 protein, D gene, J gene, clone size, V gene. The D gene is left open where the match is weak. Part of the rows lack a size; the others show once, few, many or a class for expanded clones.

TGTGCCAGCACCCGGACTAGCAGTAATGACGAGCAGTACTTC CASTRTSSNDEQYF TRBD2 TRBJ2-7 few TRBV9
TGTGCCAGCAGTTTAGAGGGAATCTACGAGCAGTACTTC CASSLEGIYEQYF - TRBJ2-7 - TRBV28
TGTGCCAGCAGCCAAGACGCGAGGGCATTGCATTTT CASSQDARALHF - TRBJ1-5 - TRBV4-2
TGCGCCAGCAGTGGCCGAAGACAGATCAATCAGCCCCAGCATTTT CASSGRRQINQPQHF - TRBJ1-5 - TRBV10-1
TGTGCCAGCTCACCACGCGACGGAGGGCAAGAGACCCAGTACTTC CASSPRDGGQETQYF - TRBJ2-5 - TRBV18
TGTGCCAGCAGTCAACGGACAGGGGGAAACACCGGGGAGCTGTTTTTT CASSQRTGGNTGELFF TRBD1 TRBJ2-2 - TRBV7-2
TGTGCCACCAGTCAGGGGGCGCGGTACGAGCAGTACTTC CATSQGARYEQYF TRBD1 TRBJ2-7 - TRBV24-1
TGCGCCAGCAGCTTGCTGGGGGCGAGCTCTGGGGCCAACGTCCTGACTTTC CASSLLGASSGANVLTF - TRBJ2-6 - TRBV5-1
TGCGCCAGCAGCTTAGCGGGAAGCTCCTACAATGAGCAGTTCTTC CASSLAGSSYNEQFF TRBD2 TRBJ2-1 - TRBV5-1
TGTGCCAGCAGTCTATATCCGGGACAGGGGGCGCGAGAAGAGACCCAGTACTTC CASSLYPGQGAREETQYF TRBD1 TRBJ2-5 once TRBV27
TGCGCCAGCAGCCAAGATATGCGGGAGGGCCTCTCAGATACGCAGTATTTT CASSQDMREGLSDTQYF TRBD2 TRBJ2-3 - TRBV4-3
TGTGCCAGCAGCTTAGGGGGGGGGACTAGCGGGACCCGACCGTACTTC CASSLGGGTSGTRPYF TRBD2 TRBJ2-4 - TRBV13
TGTGCCAGCTCACCGGGGACAGAAAATCAGCCCCAGCATTTT CASSPGTENQPQHF TRBD1 TRBJ1-5 - TRBV18
TGTGCCAGCAGGGAGATCTTCAGGGTCAATGAGCAGTTCTTC CASREIFRVNEQFF - TRBJ2-1 - TRBV13
TGTGCCAGCACCCGTTTAGGGAGTCGGACCGGGGAGCTGTTTTTT CASTRLGSRTGELFF - TRBJ2-2 - TRBV4-2
TGTGCCAGCAGCGTTAGCGGGGCGGGGACGCAGTATTTT CASSVSGAGTQYF TRBD2 TRBJ2-3 - TRBV9
TGTGCCAGCAGCGCTGAGTCGGGAGTCATCCATGAGCAGTTCTTC CASSAESGVIHEQFF - TRBJ2-1 - TRBV5-4
TGTGCCAGCAGTTTTGGGAGCGTGATCGAGCAGTACTTC CASSFGSVIEQYF - TRBJ2-7 - TRBV28
TGTGCCAGCAGCCCCCAGGACACCGGGGAGCTGTTTTTT CASSPQDTGELFF - TRBJ2-2 - TRBV7-2
TGTGCCAGCAGTCCACGGCGGAATGCCTACGAGCAGTACTTC CASSPRRNAYEQYF - TRBJ2-7 - TRBV27
TGTGCCAGTTCGGGGGCGGGAGGGTGGACAGATACGCAGTATTTT CASSGAGGWTDTQYF TRBD2 TRBJ2-3 - TRBV5-4
TGTGCCAGCAGCCCCAGGACAGGGGGCACAGATACGCAGTATTTT CASSPRTGGTDTQYF TRBD1 TRBJ2-3 - TRBV7-3
TGTGCCAGCAGTGAACATGCGGGAGGGACTGCTTTCAATCAGCCCCAGCATTTT CASSEHAGGTAFNQPQHF - TRBJ1-5 - TRBV2
TGTGCCAGCAGCCAAGACAATTTTGGAGGGAACGAGCAGTACTTC CASSQDNFGGNEQYF - TRBJ2-7 - TRBV3-1/TRBV3-2
TGCGCCAGCAGCTTACCCTGGACTAGCCTTAATGAGCAGTTCTTC CASSLPWTSLNEQFF TRBD2 TRBJ2-1 - TRBV5-1
TGTGCCAGCGGATCTCGGGACAGTACCTACAATGAGCAGTTCTTC CASGSRDSTYNEQFF TRBD1 TRBJ2-1 - TRBV7-9
TGTGCCAGCAGCCCTCGACAGGGCCAAGAGACCCAGTACTTC CASSPRQGQETQYF TRBD1 TRBJ2-5 - TRBV7-2
TGTGCCAGCAGCGCAGGGACAGGGGTTTTGGGCTACACCTTC CASSAGTGVLGYTF TRBD1 TRBJ1-2 - TRBV3-1/TRBV3-2